This T cell receptor beta chain was sequenced during a study of CD4+ T cells in melanoma. The study's findings and limits: CD8+ T cell, macrophage and B cell function reportedly correlated with neoantigen-specific CD4+ T cells. In melanoma, neoantigen-specific CD4+ T cells reportedly differed in differentiation state.

CDR3 length: 12 amino acids. Trimming stripped 5 bases from V and 4 bases from J, with 9 bases between. Germline V CDR1 and CDR2: MGHDK, SYGVNS. Some clones are missing from TCRdb's copy, which holds only in-frame ones; the method was immunoSEQ multiplex PCR. The sample gives some 9,900 clones, about three quarters of which show up once; about 21% is in the top ten. On this clone itself: Its matching antigen is unknown.

This sequence originates from a human donor with melanoma. The V call is TRBV25-1, the J call TRBJ2-7; possibly TRBD1 for D (5 bases). The material sequenced was cells from a culture (not recorded whether cultured in vitro). CDR3 region: CASSKTEYEQYF. The DNA of the CDR3 is TGTGCCAGCAGTAAGACAGAGTACGAGCAGTACTTC.